This T cell receptor (beta chain) originates from a study of graft-versus-host responses after intestinal transplantation. About the study: Recipients obtained multivisceral, liver-intestinal, or isolated intestinal transplants. Once they had received anti-thymocyte globulin induction, all recipients took tacrolimus and steroids for three to four years. Overall study findings and caveats: Early post-transplant declines in HvG were associated with peak levels of circulating GvH clones. Marrow from the recipient contained GvH clones, some of which had appeared first in ileum or blood.

Here immunoSEQ multiplex PCR was the method, and the copy in TCRdb shows in-frame clones only, minus some. The sample contains roughly 11,000 clones, around four fifths of which appear only once. A note on this clone: The antigen is undetermined.

This clonotype originated in a human patient who received an intestinal transplant, so some T cells may come from the graft donor. The source was PBMCs, collected around 530 days after intestinal transplant.

CDR3 sequence (DNA): TGTGCCAGCAGTGAAGCGCGGCTAGCGGGAGCAGATACGCAGTATTTT. Translating gives CASSEARLAGADTQYF. The V call is TRBV6-1, the J call TRBJ2-3; 10 bases map to TRBD2. The length of the CDR3 is 16 residues. Per the germline V gene, CDR1 is MNHNS and CDR2 is SASEGT. Losses at the gene ends were 0 bases for V and 4 bases for J; bases not matched to a gene: 4.